Presented here are 19 T cell receptor beta chains from one specimen sequenced in a study of monozygotic twins with inflammatory bowel disease. Reanalyzing the 5' RACE reads, TCRdb keeps one entry per CDR3 protein, without DNA. There are over 130,000 distinct CDR3 sequences in the sample, with 2% to 3% held by the top ten. Input material: blood. The receptors originated from a human donor with ulcerative colitis or Crohn's disease, or a healthy co-twin of an affected twin (not recorded which).

The rearrangement uses TRBV7-9 and TRBJ1-3; no DNA is available, so the TRBD1 call from TCRdb remains unchecked. Germline V gene lookup returns CDR1 SEHNR and CDR2 FQNEAQ (reference sequence). The CDR3 loop spans 15 amino acids. The CDR3 loop is CASSPLSDSGNTIYF.

The V gene is TRBV18, the J gene TRBJ2-7; TCRdb outputs TRBD2, but without DNA this stays unchecked. The germline V gene encodes CDR1 KGHSH and CDR2 LQKENI. This CDR3 is 14 amino acids long. CDR3 amino acids: CASSPMGDLTEQYF.

J is TRBJ2-7 and V is TRBV29-1; no DNA is available, so the TRBD1 call from TCRdb remains unchecked. CDR3 length: 13 residues. The V gene's germline CDR1 is SQVTM and CDR2 ANQGSEA. Here the CDR3 reads CSVVGREWYEQYF.

The V gene is TRBV7-2, the J gene TRBJ2-2; no DNA is available, so the TRBD1 call from TCRdb remains unchecked. Looked up from germline, CDR1 is SGHTA and CDR2 is FQGNSA. The CDR3 consists of 16 residues. CDR3 amino acids: CASSLPAGINTGELFF.

The chain links TRBV3-1 to TRBJ2-7; TCRdb's D gene call, TRBD1, goes unchecked for lack of DNA. Germline V CDR1 and CDR2: LGHDT, YNNKEL (reference sequence). This CDR3 has 14 residues. This CDR3 is CASSPGTVSYEQYF.

The chain employs TRBV25-1 and TRBJ2-1; the D gene TCRdb calls, TRBD1, cannot be checked with no DNA. Germline assignment: CDR1 MGHDK and CDR2 SYGVNS. This CDR3 contains 14 residues. CDR3 loop: CASSRQLSYNEQFF.

The genes are TRBV12-3 or TRBV12-4 and TRBJ2-1; the D gene TCRdb calls, TRBD2, cannot be checked with no DNA. The CDR3 sequence is 14 residues long. The CDR3 region is CASSSVGGVDEQFF.

The chain is built from TRBV5-1 and TRBJ2-2. CDR1 SGHRS and CDR2 YFSETQ come from the germline V gene. This CDR3 spans 15 amino acids. CDR3 amino acids: CASSPRQVNTGELFF.

The V and J genes are TRBV6-1 and TRBJ2-7; TCRdb's D gene call, TRBD1, goes unchecked for lack of DNA. The germline CDR1 and CDR2 sequences are MNHNS and SASEGT. The CDR3 length is 16 residues. CDR3 in amino acids: CASRGGAWGGSYEQYF.

This rearrangement joins TRBV7-6 to TRBJ2-7; the TRBD1 assignment by TCRdb is unverifiable without DNA. The CDR3 covers 14 residues. Germline CDR1 and CDR2: SGHVS and FNYEAQ. CDR3 sequence reads: CASSPRTGRNEQYF.

The chain uses TRBV20-1 and TRBJ2-7. Germline lookup yields CDR1 DFQATT and CDR2 SNEGSKA (reference sequence). There are 11 residues in the CDR3. The CDR3 loop reads CSARQAYEQYF.

CDR3 region: CAIKPGETDTQYF. This chain links TRBV10-3 with TRBJ2-3; TCRdb's assignment of TRBD1 cannot be checked, as there is no DNA. Germline V gives CDR1 ENHRY, CDR2 SYGVKD. The length of the CDR3 is 13 residues.

V and J are TRBV19 and TRBJ2-2; the TCRdb D gene call, TRBD1, has no DNA to confirm it. The CDR3 spans 15 residues. The germline V gene has CDR1 LNHDA and CDR2 SQIVND (reference sequence). This CDR3 is CASSGPGQYTGELFF.

V is TRBV29-1 and J is TRBJ2-1. This CDR3 has 14 residues. Germline assignment: CDR1 SQVTM and CDR2 ANQGSEA. CDR3 residues: CSVENRGPYNEQFF.

This rearrangement joins TRBV7-2 to TRBJ1-6. The germline V gene has CDR1 SGHTA and CDR2 FQGNSA. This CDR3 spans 12 amino acids. The CDR3 loop reads CASSFFETPLHF.

V gene TRBV20-1 combines with J gene TRBJ2-3; TCRdb picks TRBD2, but there is no DNA to check that call. The CDR3 length is 14 residues. CDR1 and CDR2 (germline): DFQATT, SNEGSKA (reference sequence). CDR3 in amino acids: CSAPTGVALDTQYF.

This chain uses TRBV5-6 with TRBJ1-4. The CDR3 extends over 15 amino acids. Germline CDR1 reads SGHDT; CDR2 reads YYEEEE. The CDR3 loop reads CASSLLGAANEKLFF.

The gene calls are TRBV30 and TRBJ1-2; TCRdb designates TRBD1, a call that cannot be tested without DNA. The CDR3 runs 14 residues. Germline CDR1 GTSNPN, CDR2 SVGIG (reference sequence). The CDR3 is CASSFRRTTRGYTF.

The rearrangement joins TRBV27 to TRBJ2-5. Germline CDR1 reads MNHEY; CDR2 reads SMNVEV (reference sequence). This CDR3 is 13 amino acids long. CDR3 residues: CASSSTRQETQYF.